Sequencing of this T cell receptor (beta chain) was carried out in a study of cytomegalovirus exposure and HLA in healthy donors (dated by TCRdb to about 2017). For context, the study as a whole: An earlier analysis of a few hundred of the donors reported 276 Gb of sequence data and around 120 million unique TCR beta sequences obtained from about 180 million T cells. Every discovery cohort repertoire had been produced on one sequencing platform. An early release that covered about 600 HLA-typed donors contained about 300 gigabases of sequencing data and approximately 85 million unique TCR sequences. A few DR-DQ haplotypes were treated as single units for association and clustering because of strong linkage in the cohort. A separate validation cohort of more than 100 different subjects was used in addition to the approximately 610-subject first cohort. To study patterns of TCR occurrence, a later analysis re-analyzed previously published TCR beta repertoires from hundreds of donors and added high-resolution HLA genotyping. The study combined high-throughput TCR immunosequencing, statistical association of individual TCRs with disease status, and machine learning to predict cytomegalovirus infection status. To decide whether each TCR beta V gene segment behaved as functional or pseudogenic, an earlier analysis of approximately 620 of the donors relied on high-throughput TCR beta sequencing. The number of typed donors differed by locus: roughly 620-640 for A, B, C, DRB1 and DQB1; some 540 for DQA1; some 590 for DPA1; and about 450 for DPB1. Genome-wide SNP genotypes for about 65% of the roughly 700 donors were used in a later genetic analysis, which treated that subset as a discovery cohort. Donor age, sex, ethnicity and CMV serostatus were compiled alongside the repertoire data. The T cell repertoires of 666 subjects were profiled by immunosequencing and related to cytomegalovirus serostatus. HLA typing covered class I and class II loci at four-digit resolution. The study was designed to test whether signatures of past pathogen exposure could be identified by cataloging public T cell receptors. The genetic ancestry cluster associated with self-reported Caucasian donors included around 76% of the roughly 400 genotyped donors. The later analysis used no new phenotypic data to find candidate immune exposures, relying instead on TCR beta sequences and their occurrence across donors. Among 300 to 450 genotyped donors of the cohort, an average of approximately 230,000 unique TCR beta nucleotide sequences were sequenced per donor, about a sixth of them non-productive. Broad study findings and their caveats: In a later analysis, most CMV-associated TCR beta chains were found to appear HLA-restricted, with HLA associations seemingly driven largely by CMV exposure. Specific HLA alleles were associated with 15,000 to 20,000 TCR beta sequences at a false discovery rate of 0.05 in a later analysis. Roughly uniform sequencing depth across donors was assumed in presence/absence analyses, although this assumption may not hold. Some IMGT-functional V segments, including TRBV6-2 and TRBV6-3, could not be told apart with the 87-base-pair reads, so those segments were excluded. In vitro tests confirmed that a few of the cytomegalovirus-associated TCR beta chains recognize cytomegalovirus antigens. In an earlier analysis of approximately 590 of the donors, most TCR beta V segments appeared in productive rearrangements about 87% or about 30% of the time, broadly matching IMGT annotations. Because counts were too low, roughly 16 rarely observed V segments, including chromosome 9 orphons, were left out of the earlier analysis of approximately 580 of the donors. According to the authors, the approach could potentially be generalized to other disease states and immunological phenotypes. Compared with the roughly 670-donor mean, donors in an Asian-associated ancestry cluster had fewer N-insertions in productive TCRs, according to a later genetic analysis. Compared with equally common non-associated chains, HLA-associated TCR beta chains in a later analysis were more clonally expanded and had lower generation probabilities. The only immune exposure information available for the cohort was CMV serostatus. When HLA alleles, especially DR and DQ, strongly co-occurred, attributing TCR associations to individual alleles was difficult. A total of about 180 TCR beta chains were listed by the study as associated with cytomegalovirus. Only TCR beta chains were sequenced in this cohort, and the absence of alpha or paired-chain data limited detectable features. A further reported finding was that TCR beta sequences accurately predicted the HLA-A and HLA-B alleles for most subjects in the first cohort. In a later analysis, TCR association rates were found to vary across HLA loci, with the most associated TCRs seen for DRB1 alleles and the fewest for HLA-C alleles. The sequencing pipeline was judged likely to have produced a cluster of highly shared sequence variants as a technical artifact. HLA typing was unavailable for some donors at each locus, so association tests used only the typed subset. Linkage disequilibrium might explain the correlated functional status among segregating V segments, but an unknown experimental factor could not be ruled out. Cytomegalovirus status was reported to be diagnosed by the classifier with high specificity and sensitivity in both the original and validation cohorts. A later genetic analysis associated a missense DCLRE1C variant with V-gene and J-gene trimming of TCR beta chains, and an independent cohort replicated the association. Most TCR sequences were observed very rarely across donors, whereas some public TCRs were present in many individuals. Several of the top co-occurrence clusters appeared to be linked to parvovirus B19, influenza, CMV and Epstein-Barr virus, according to a later analysis.

On this clone: Its specific antigen is unknown.

The cohort was made up of hundreds of healthy bone marrow donors. At the time of sampling, all cohort members were nominally healthy, though unrecorded immune exposures were likely present. The donor tested CMV seronegative, placing the donor among the 352 seronegative members of the cohort. A peripheral blood sample was collected from each donor, and TCR beta sequencing was performed on peripheral blood mononuclear cells. The Qiagen DNeasy Blood Extraction Kit was used to extract genomic DNA from the blood cell samples. Libraries were prepared through the immunoSEQ multiplex PCR assay. For the multiplex PCR, a mixture combining 60 forward primers for TCR Vbeta segments and 13 reverse primers for TCR Jbeta segments was used. Amplification of the CDR3 region of rearranged TCR beta genes was performed with a multiplex PCR assay on genomic DNA. On the Illumina HiSeq System, the amplified TCR beta libraries were sequenced as 87-base-pair reads. As for the original processing: In a later analysis, about 80 million unique TCR beta chains were counted across the roughly 670 repertoires, and roughly 11 million of these chains were shared by at least two donors. To remove PCR and sequencing errors, raw reads were error-corrected and collapsed into unique sequences using a nearest-neighbor algorithm that merged closely related sequences. To assign V, D and J gene segments, CDR3 sequences were aligned to IMGT reference sequences. For a sequence to be retained, at least a six-nucleotide match to both a V gene segment and a J gene segment was required. A rearrangement counted as productive if the CDR3 had no stop codons and remained in frame with V and J, and every other rearrangement counted as non-productive. Following IMGT convention, CDR3 was defined as the stretch from the second conserved V-encoded cysteine up to the conserved J-encoded phenylalanine. The earlier analysis of fewer than 700 of the donors excluded sequences that lacked an unambiguous match to a single V gene segment. An earlier analysis of 587 of the donors classified V segments as functional when productive rearrangements were above 56.7% and as segregating when the standard deviation between donors was above 5%. To diagnose cytomegalovirus status from the catalog of TCR beta chain sequences, a statistical classification framework was built. V and J gene assignment, in a later analysis, came from comparing TCR nucleotide sequences with IMGT/GENE-DB human TR gene sequences. In a later analysis, CDR3 sequences and most-parsimonious VDJ recombination scenarios were assigned using the TCRdist pipeline. In a later analysis, every TCR beta chain was defined by the combination of its CDR3 amino acid sequence and its V-gene family, and reads without a unique V-gene family were dropped. In a later analysis, 450 to 600 highly shared, low-generation-probability nucleotide sequences were removed to address suspected cross-contamination and a sequencing artifact. In a later analysis, a clonal expansion index was calculated for each public chain from normalized within-repertoire ranks of inferred template counts. In a later analysis, generation probabilities were computed with a VDJ recombination model fitted to out-of-frame rearrangements, and the resulting probabilities were checked against IGoR. A later analysis scored TCR-TCR, TCR-HLA and TCR-CMV co-occurrence with hypergeometric tests, applying a repertoire-size bias correction to TCR pairs. To estimate false discovery rates, a later analysis permuted the HLA or CMV assignments 20 times. In a later analysis, co-occurring TCRs were grouped using DBSCAN, and TCRdist sequence similarity was added for clustering within HLA-allele-positive subsets. Co-occurrence clustering excluded repertoires with fewer than 30,000 or more than 120,000 public chains, plus five with anomalous nucleotide sharing. TCRdb retrieved this table from immuneACCESS and kept in-frame rearrangements only. Not all clones are present; in checked studies, unresolved V genes account for under half, and no reason is known for the remainder. The DNA gave D and trimming, while V, J and clone size come from that table. The table of this sample itemizes tens of thousands of clones. Together, the top ten hold less than 0.65% of the sample.

In the germline V gene, CDR1 corresponds to SGHRS and CDR2 to YFSETQ. The CDR3 goes from the cysteine to the phenylalanine over 13 residues. The entry retains the CDR3 DNA only, 39 bases that are in frame from base 1. The junction shows trimming of 5 bases on V and 4 bases on J, plus 13 bases between the germline ends. This TCR was sampled from a man aged 50 to 59 in good health and CMV-seronegative. The sample taken for sequencing was PBMCs. The rearranged chain carries TRBV5-1 and TRBJ2-7; the D gene is perhaps TRBD1, on 6 matching bases. The CDR3 region: CASRGTNPYEQYF. The bases are TGCGCCAGCAGGGGGACAAACCCATACGAGCAGTACTTC.